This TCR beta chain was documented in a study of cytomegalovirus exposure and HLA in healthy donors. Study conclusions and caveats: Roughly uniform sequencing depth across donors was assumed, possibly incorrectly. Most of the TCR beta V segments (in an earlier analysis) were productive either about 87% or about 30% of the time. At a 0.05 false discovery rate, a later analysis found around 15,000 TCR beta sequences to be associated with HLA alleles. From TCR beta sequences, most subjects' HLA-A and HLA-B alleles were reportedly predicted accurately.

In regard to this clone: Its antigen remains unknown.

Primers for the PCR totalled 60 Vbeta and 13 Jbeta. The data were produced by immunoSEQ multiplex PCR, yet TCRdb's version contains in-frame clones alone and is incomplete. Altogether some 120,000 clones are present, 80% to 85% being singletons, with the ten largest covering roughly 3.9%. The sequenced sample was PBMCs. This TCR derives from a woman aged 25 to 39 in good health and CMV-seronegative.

The CDR3 DNA sequence: TGTGCCAGCAGCTTAGAGCTAGCGGGGTCTCCCTACAATGAGCAGTTCTTC. This sequence encodes CASSLELAGSPYNEQFF. The chain joins TRBV7-8 to TRBJ2-1, with 9 bases aligning to TRBD2. Germline V gene data show CDR1 as SGHVS and CDR2 as FQNEAQ. The CDR3 covers 17 residues. The V gene end was trimmed by 1 base and the J gene end by 2 bases; junction bases not matched to a gene: 6.